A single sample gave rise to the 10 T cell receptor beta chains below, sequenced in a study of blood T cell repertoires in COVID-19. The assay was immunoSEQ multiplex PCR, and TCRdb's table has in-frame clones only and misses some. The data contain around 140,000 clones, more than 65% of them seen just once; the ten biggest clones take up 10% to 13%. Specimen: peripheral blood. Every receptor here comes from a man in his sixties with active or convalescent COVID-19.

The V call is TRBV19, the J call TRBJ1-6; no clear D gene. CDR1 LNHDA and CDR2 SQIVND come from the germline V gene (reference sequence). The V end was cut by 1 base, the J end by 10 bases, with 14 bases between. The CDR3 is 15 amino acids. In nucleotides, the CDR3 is TGTGCCAGTAGTATAGCCGGAGGAGTCGGCTCACCCCTCCACTTT. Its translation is CASSIAGGVGSPLHF.

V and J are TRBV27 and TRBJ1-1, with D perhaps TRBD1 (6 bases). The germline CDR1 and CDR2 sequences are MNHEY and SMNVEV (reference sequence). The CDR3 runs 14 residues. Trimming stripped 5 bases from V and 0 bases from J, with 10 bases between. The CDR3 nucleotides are TGTGCCAGCAGTGGGGGACACCTGAACACTGAAGCTTTCTTT. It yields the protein CASSGGHLNTEAFF.

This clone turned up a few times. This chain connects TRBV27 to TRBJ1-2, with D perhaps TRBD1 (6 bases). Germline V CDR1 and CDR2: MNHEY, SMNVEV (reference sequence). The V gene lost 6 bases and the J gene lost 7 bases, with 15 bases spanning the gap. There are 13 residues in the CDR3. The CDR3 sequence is CASRTATGSGYTF. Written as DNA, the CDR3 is TGTGCCAGCAGGACAGCAACAGGGTCTGGCTACACCTTC.

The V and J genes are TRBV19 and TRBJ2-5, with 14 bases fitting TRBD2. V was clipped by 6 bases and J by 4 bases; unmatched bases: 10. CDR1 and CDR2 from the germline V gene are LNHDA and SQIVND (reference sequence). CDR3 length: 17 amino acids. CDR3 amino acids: CASSRGLAGAGVETQYF. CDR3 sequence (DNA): TGTGCCAGTAGCCGGGGACTAGCGGGAGCGGGGGTAGAGACCCAGTACTTC.

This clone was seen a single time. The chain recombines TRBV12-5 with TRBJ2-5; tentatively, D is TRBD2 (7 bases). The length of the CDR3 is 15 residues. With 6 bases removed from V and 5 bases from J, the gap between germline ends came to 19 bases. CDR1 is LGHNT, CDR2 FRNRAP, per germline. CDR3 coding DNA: TGTGCTAGTGGCCAACAGGGAGGGGTCGGGGAGACCCAGTACTTC. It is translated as CASGQQGGVGETQYF.

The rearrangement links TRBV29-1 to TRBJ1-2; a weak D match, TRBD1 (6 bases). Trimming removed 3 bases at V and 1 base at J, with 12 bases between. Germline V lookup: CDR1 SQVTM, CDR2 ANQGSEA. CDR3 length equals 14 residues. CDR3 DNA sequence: TGCAGCGTTGATGCTAGGACAGATAACTATGGCTACACCTTC. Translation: CSVDARTDNYGYTF.

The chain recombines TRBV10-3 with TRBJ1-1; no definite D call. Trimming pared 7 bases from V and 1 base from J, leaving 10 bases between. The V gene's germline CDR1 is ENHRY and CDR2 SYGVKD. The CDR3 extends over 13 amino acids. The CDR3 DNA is TGTGCCATCATGAAGAGTCGGAACACTGAAGCTTTCTTT. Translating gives CAIMKSRNTEAFF.

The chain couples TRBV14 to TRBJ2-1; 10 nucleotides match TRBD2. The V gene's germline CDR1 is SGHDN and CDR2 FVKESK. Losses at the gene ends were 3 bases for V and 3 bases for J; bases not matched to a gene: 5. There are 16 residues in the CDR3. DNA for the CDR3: TGTGCCAGCAGCCACCGACTAGCGGGCCACTACAATGAGCAGTTCTTC. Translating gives CASSHRLAGHYNEQFF.

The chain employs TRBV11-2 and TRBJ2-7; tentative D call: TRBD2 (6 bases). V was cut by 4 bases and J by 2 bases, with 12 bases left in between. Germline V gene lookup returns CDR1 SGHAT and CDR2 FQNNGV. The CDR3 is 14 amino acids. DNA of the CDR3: TGTGCCAGCAGCTACGGGGGTGGAACCTACGAGCAGTACTTC. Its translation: CASSYGGGTYEQYF.

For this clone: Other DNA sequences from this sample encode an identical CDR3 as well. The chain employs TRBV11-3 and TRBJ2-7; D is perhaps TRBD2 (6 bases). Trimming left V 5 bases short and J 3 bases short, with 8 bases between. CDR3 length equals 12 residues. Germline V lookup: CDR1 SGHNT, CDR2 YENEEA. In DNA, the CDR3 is TGTGCCAGCAGCCCCGGGGGCTACGAGCAGTACTTC. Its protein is CASSPGGYEQYF.